The sequence of this TCR beta chain was determined in a study of regulatory T cells in long-lasting Graves disease (dated by TCRdb to the early 2020s). For the study in its entirety: Antithyroid drugs had been taken for less than 3 months by newly diagnosed Graves' disease patients. Persistent Graves' disease patients were compared with newly diagnosed Graves' disease patients by peripheral blood TCR sequencing and RNA sequencing. The study took place in China and was registered as a clinical trial. A total of approximately 35 samples were covered by TCR sequencing, comprising about 13 persistent and around 20 newly diagnosed Graves' disease patients. Overall results and qualifications from the work: Compared with newly diagnosed patients, persistent Graves' disease patients had lower TCR Shannon entropy and fewer highly expanded clones, which suggests clonal expansion. More public clonotypes were shared among persistent patients (roughly 2,900) than among newly diagnosed patients (over 900). Sequencing and analysis were restricted to the TCR beta chain. As a limitation, the authors acknowledged that the small sample size may reduce accuracy. The study examined only peripheral blood because the primary lesion, thyroid tissue, could not be accessed. Preferential use of TRBV28, TRBJ1-2 and TRBJ2-5 was observed in persistent disease, whereas TRBV20-1 and TRBJ2-1 were favored in newly diagnosed disease.

The germline V gene (reference sequence) provides CDR1 LGHDT and CDR2 YNNKEL. Reading from cysteine to phenylalanine, the CDR3 counts 15 amino acids. Only the CDR3 portion is preserved as DNA: 45 bases, with reading frame beginning at the first base. Compared with germline, V lacks 4 bases and J lacks 9 bases; bases without a gene match: 10. Worth noting for this clonotype: Its antigen is still unknown. No much larger clonotype is one base removed from it; base qualities were not supplied.

What this sample's time point label stands for: newly diagnosed GD, antithyroid drugs for less than 3 months. RNA was extracted from PBMCs in TRIzol for both TCR sequencing and RNA sequencing. Graves' disease was diagnosed according to American Thyroid Association guidelines. Patients for the study were recruited at an endocrinology department in Xi'an, China. From each patient, 8 to 10 milliliters of peripheral blood was collected into an EDTA anticoagulant tube. PBMCs were isolated by Ficoll Paque Plus density gradient separation without further T cell sorting. An Agilent 2100 Bioanalyzer and agarose gel were used to assess RNA quality, and a NanoDrop 2000 was used to measure RNA concentration. Library method: multiplex PCR. Sequencing was carried out with an Illumina HiSeq 4000. TCR beta libraries were built with iRepertoire HTBI primers and Arm-PCR amplification of CDR3 regions. Before sequencing, the PCR products went through gel purification. The original pipeline was this. Gene usage analysis of CDR3 amino acid clonotypes relied on the roughly 67 TRBV and 13 to 15 TRBJ segments identified across samples. Filtered high-quality paired reads were merged into contigs using COPE and FqMerger. BLAST was used to align contigs to IMGT TRBV, TRBD and TRBJ reference genes, and CDR3 was defined according to IMGT. Highly expanded clones were defined as clonotypes with a frequency above 0.1%. Repertoire diversity was measured by Shannon entropy, and V-J evenness by the Gini coefficient. A clonotype found in more than one individual was treated as public. TCRdb handled the public reads itself, with Q25 trimming in fastp and clone calling in MiXCR, and kept productive beta chains. Rows with a matching CDR3 protein are joined into one entry that keeps the most common DNA and genes. Clone size and V and J calls follow TCRdb, not the original study. This sample lists 350,000 to 500,000 distinct CDR3 sequences; about a sixth were detected once. The ten top clones hold about 25% of the sample.

The same sample was also studied in work on T cells in Graves' hyperthyroidism and ophthalmopathy. That second report states: Stable Graves' hyperthyroidism was defined as the absence of progression to ophthalmopathy over 18 months of follow-up. Hyperthyroidism patients were newly diagnosed, with disease duration under 2 months, and aged 18 to 65 years. Exclusion was applied to patients with uncontrolled infections, other autoimmune diseases, pregnancy or lactation. Diagnoses were established on the basis of clinical symptoms, serum thyroxine and TRAb, thyroid ultrasound, and orbital computed tomography. The TCR CDR3 was subjected to a first round of RT-PCR using the HTBI primer set and the Qiagen OneStep RT-PCR kit. Most expanded thyroid clonotypes (frequency above 0.001) were also found in blood, which suggests that blood repertoires may mirror thyroid immune responses. In cross-validation, a model built on a 13 V-J signature told ophthalmopathy apart from stable hyperthyroidism with over 85% sensitivity and 81% to 82% specificity, and in testing the same model reached 80%/75%. During validation, the model predicted progression to ophthalmopathy a median of approximately 6.5 months ahead of onset, with approximately 70% sensitivity and 72.22% specificity. To identify distinguishing TCR V-J signatures, a discovery cohort of 90 to 100 patients was used, comprising 43 with Graves' ophthalmopathy and some 57 with stable Graves' hyperthyroidism. An independent validation cohort of fewer than 20 hyperthyroidism patients and over 15 patients who later progressed to ophthalmopathy tested prospective prediction of ophthalmopathy. The approximately 98 discovery patients were randomly divided into training and test sets at a 7:3 ratio. In roughly six Graves' hyperthyroidism patients, the study also compared T-cell repertoires from thyroid tissue with T-cell repertoires from blood. After sampling, hyperthyroidism patients received methimazole starting at 30 mg daily, and ophthalmopathy patients received high-dose intravenous methylprednisolone. Libraries were constructed in a second round of multiplex PCR, after which size selection and purification were carried out. The libraries were sequenced on an Illumina HiSeq2000 using paired-end 100 bp reads. SOAPnuke was used to process the raw data, removing reads that contained adapters or uncalled bases, had a mean Phred below 15, or lacked an exact match to the constant primer or identifier. High-quality paired reads were merged with COPE v1.2.5, and unique nucleotide sequences were defined as clonotypes. MiTCR v1.1 was used to align clonotypes to the IMGT TRBV, TRBD and TRBJ reference segments. Only V-J combinations with frequency above 0.0001, covering 99% to 99.2% of repertoires, were analysed. The TCS score was defined as the ratio of F50 (clonal expansion) to E x V (chaos), calculated using BLOSUM62-based TCRdist between CDR3 peptides within each V-J. Welch's t-statistics and random forest reduced approximately 520 V-J features to roughly 13, which were used in a naive Bayes classifier (R e1071). No statistical method was used to set the sample size in advance, and investigators knew the group allocation. According to the paper, TCR Vbeta CDR3 sequencing was carried out on 135 peripheral blood samples, which came from more than 40 ophthalmopathy, about 75 hyperthyroidism and approximately 17 progressor patients.

The specimen comprised peripheral blood mononuclear cells (PBMCs), sampled at new diagnosis, from a patient treated with antithyroid drugs. This chain joins TRBV3-1 to TRBJ2-1; a stretch of 9 junction bases matches TRBD2. The sequence was collected from a woman younger than 35 with Graves disease. Donor details come from another sample of the same person, matched by shared clones. The nucleotides read TGTGCCAGCAGCCCGGTGGCTAGCGGGACGGGTGAGCAGTTCTTC. Its amino acids are CASSPVASGTGEQFF.